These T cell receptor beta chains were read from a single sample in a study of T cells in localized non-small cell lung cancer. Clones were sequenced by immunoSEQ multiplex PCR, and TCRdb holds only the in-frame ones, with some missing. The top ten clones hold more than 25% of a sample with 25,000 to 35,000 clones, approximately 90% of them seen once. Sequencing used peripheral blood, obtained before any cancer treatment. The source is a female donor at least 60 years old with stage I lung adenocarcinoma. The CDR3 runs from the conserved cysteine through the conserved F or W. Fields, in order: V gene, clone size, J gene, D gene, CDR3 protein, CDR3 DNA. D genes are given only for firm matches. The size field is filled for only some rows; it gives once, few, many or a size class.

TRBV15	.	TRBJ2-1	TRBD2	CATSTSGRADEQFF	TGTGCCACCAGCACTAGCGGGAGGGCCGATGAGCAGTTCTTC
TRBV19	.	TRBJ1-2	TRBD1	CASSMEIPSTGGLLYGYTF	TGTGCCAGTAGTATGGAGATCCCTTCGACAGGGGGCTTGCTCTATGGCTACACCTTC
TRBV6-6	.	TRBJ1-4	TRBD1	CASSYEQGWNEKLFF	TGTGCCAGCAGTTACGAACAGGGGTGGAATGAAAAACTGTTTTTT
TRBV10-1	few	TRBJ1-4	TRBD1	CATLRRTGPGEKLFF	TGCGCCACCCTACGGCGGACAGGACCGGGGGAAAAACTGTTTTTT
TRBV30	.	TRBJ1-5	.	CAWKDGRDQPQHF	TGTGCCTGGAAAGACGGTCGAGATCAGCCCCAGCATTTT
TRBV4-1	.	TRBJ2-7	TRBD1	CASSQREGGQGILSYEQYF	TGCGCCAGCAGCCAAAGGGAAGGAGGACAGGGGATATTATCCTACGAGCAGTACTTC
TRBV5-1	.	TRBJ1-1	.	CASSLAGMGSEAFF	TGCGCCAGCAGCTTGGCAGGGATGGGTTCTGAAGCTTTCTTT
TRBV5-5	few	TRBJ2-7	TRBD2	CASSPQARTSGNEQYF	TGTGCCAGCAGCCCCCAAGCCCGGACTAGCGGAAACGAGCAGTACTTC
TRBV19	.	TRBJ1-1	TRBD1	CASSSRGGAPRTEAFF	TGTGCCAGTAGTTCCAGGGGGGGGGCGCCCCGAACTGAAGCTTTCTTT
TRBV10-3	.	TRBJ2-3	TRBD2	CAISPGLAGNTDTQYF	TGTGCCATCAGTCCCGGACTAGCGGGGAACACAGATACGCAGTATTTT
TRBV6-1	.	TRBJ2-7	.	CASSAQGYEQYF	TGTGCCAGCAGTGCTCAGGGTTACGAGCAGTACTTC
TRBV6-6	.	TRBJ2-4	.	CASSRGQNIQYF	TGTGCCAGCAGTCGGGGGCAAAACATTCAGTACTTC
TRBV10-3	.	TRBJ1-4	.	CAISEFVRQAATNEKLFF	TGTGCCATCAGTGAATTTGTTCGGCAGGCAGCAACTAATGAAAAACTGTTTTTT
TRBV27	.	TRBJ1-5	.	CASRRRGLRRYSNQPQHF	TGTGCCAGCAGGCGTAGGGGACTCCGCCGATATAGCAATCAGCCCCAGCATTTT
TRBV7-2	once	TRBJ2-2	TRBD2	CASSPQRGGELFF	TGTGCCAGCAGCCCCCAGCGGGGGGGGGAGCTGTTTTTT
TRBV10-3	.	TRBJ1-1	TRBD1	CAIRIQGAPTEAFF	TGTGCCATCAGGATACAGGGGGCGCCCACTGAAGCTTTCTTT
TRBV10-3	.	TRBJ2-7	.	CAISDPHYEQYF	TGTGCCATCAGTGACCCCCATTACGAGCAGTACTTC
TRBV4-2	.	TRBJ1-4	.	CASSQEWGKLFF	TGTGCCAGCAGCCAGGAATGGGGAAAACTGTTTTTT
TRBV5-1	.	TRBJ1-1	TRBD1	CASTRTSDRRFTEAFF	TGCGCCAGCACCCGGACTTCGGACAGGAGATTCACTGAAGCTTTCTTT
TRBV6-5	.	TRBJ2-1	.	CASSYSGDSRQFF	TGTGCCAGCAGTTACTCGGGGGACTCCAGACAGTTCTTC
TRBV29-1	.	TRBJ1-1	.	CSVETGYWGTEAFF	TGCAGCGTTGAAACAGGGTATTGGGGGACTGAAGCTTTCTTT
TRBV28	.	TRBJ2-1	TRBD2	CASSLGGRAVNEQFF	TGTGCCAGCAGTTTGGGCGGGAGGGCCGTCAATGAGCAGTTCTTC
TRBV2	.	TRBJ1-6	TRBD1	CASSAGQINSPLHF	TGTGCCAGCAGTGCGGGACAGATAAATTCACCCCTCCACTTT
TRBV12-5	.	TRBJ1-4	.	CASGLGVRGAGEKLFF	TGTGCTAGTGGTTTAGGCGTAAGGGGGGCGGGTGAAAAACTGTTTTTT
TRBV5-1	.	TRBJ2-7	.	CASSSFGEATSYEQYF	TGCGCCAGCAGCTCCTTTGGGGAGGCGACCTCCTACGAGCAGTACTTC
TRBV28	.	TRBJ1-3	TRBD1	CASSLDRVGNTIYF	TGTGCCAGCAGCCTCGACAGGGTAGGAAACACCATATATTTT
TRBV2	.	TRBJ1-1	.	CASSELGQGAFF	TGTGCCAGCAGTGAATTGGGACAAGGAGCTTTCTTT
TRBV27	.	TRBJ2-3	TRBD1	CASSFWDRGPDTQYF	TGTGCCAGCAGTTTCTGGGACAGGGGGCCAGATACGCAGTATTTT
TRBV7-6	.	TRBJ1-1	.	CASSWGEGSAEAFF	TGTGCCAGCAGCTGGGGAGAGGGGTCGGCTGAAGCTTTCTTT
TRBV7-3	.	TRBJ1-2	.	CASSSYSGGGREDGYTF	TGCGCCAGCAGCTCATATTCCGGGGGCGGGAGAGAGGATGGCTACACCTTC
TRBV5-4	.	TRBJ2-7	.	CASSGGLPEEFYEQYF	TGTGCCAGCAGCGGCGGACTCCCTGAGGAATTCTACGAGCAGTACTTC
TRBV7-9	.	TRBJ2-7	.	CASSLTGNYYEQYF	TGTGCCAGCAGCCTCACGGGGAATTACTACGAGCAGTACTTC
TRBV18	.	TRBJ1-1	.	CASSPLPGYTEAFF	TGTGCCAGCTCACCCCTACCGGGGTACACTGAAGCTTTCTTT
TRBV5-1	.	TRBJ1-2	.	CASSPGPSGYGYTF	TGCGCCAGCAGCCCGGGACCCTCGGGGTATGGCTACACCTTC
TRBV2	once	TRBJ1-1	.	CAGQRVGDTEAFF	TGTGCTGGTCAGAGGGTGGGGGACACTGAAGCTTTCTTT
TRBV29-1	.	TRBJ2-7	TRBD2	CSVEEDRGLAGAWGYEQYF	TGCAGCGTTGAAGAGGACAGGGGACTAGCGGGAGCCTGGGGTTACGAGCAGTACTTC
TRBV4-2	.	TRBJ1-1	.	CASSQDLAGAGTEAFF	TGTGCCAGCAGCCAAGATTTGGCAGGGGCTGGCACTGAAGCTTTCTTT
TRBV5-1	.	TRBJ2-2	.	CASSLGIGRNTGELFF	TGCGCCAGCAGCTTAGGGATAGGGAGGAACACCGGGGAGCTGTTTTTT
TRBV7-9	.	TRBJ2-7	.	CASSLEGRQYF	TGTGCCAGCAGCTTAGAGGGGAGACAGTACTTC
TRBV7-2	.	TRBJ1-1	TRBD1	CASSPRDRFEAFF	TGTGCCAGCAGCCCCAGGGACAGGTTCGAAGCTTTCTTT
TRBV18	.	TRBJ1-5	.	CASSPGLSYQPQHF	TGTGCCAGCTCACCAGGCCTTTCGTATCAGCCCCAGCATTTT
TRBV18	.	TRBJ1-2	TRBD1	CASSQDRIYGYTF	TGTGCCAGCTCCCAGGACAGGATCTATGGCTACACCTTC
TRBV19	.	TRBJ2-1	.	CASRIGIFSEQFF	TGTGCCAGTAGGATCGGGATATTTAGTGAGCAGTTCTTC
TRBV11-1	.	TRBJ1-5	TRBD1	CASSRDRGQPQHF	TGTGCCAGCAGCCGAGACAGGGGACAGCCCCAGCATTTT
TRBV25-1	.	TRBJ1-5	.	CASSQHQPQHF	TGTGCCAGCAGCCAGCATCAGCCCCAGCATTTT
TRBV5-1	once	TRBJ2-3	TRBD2	CASSPGTSRDTQYF	TGCGCCAGCAGCCCGGGGACTAGTAGAGATACGCAGTATTTT
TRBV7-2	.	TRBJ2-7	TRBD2	CASSSRTSGRLYEQYF	TGTGCCAGCAGCTCCCGGACTAGCGGGAGACTCTACGAGCAGTACTTC
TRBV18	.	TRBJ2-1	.	CASSPTRALKGNEQFF	TGTGCCAGCTCACCGACCCGGGCCTTAAAGGGCAATGAGCAGTTCTTC
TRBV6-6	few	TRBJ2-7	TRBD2	CASSMRTSGTYEQYF	TGTGCCAGCAGTATGCGGACTAGCGGGACCTACGAGCAGTACTTC
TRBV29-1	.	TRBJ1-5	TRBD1	CSVGQGVGGNQPQHF	TGCAGCGTGGGACAGGGGGTCGGAGGCAATCAGCCCCAGCATTTT
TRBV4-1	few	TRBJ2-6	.	CASSQLTGSGANVLTF	TGCGCCAGCAGCCAATTGACTGGCTCTGGGGCCAACGTCCTGACTTTC
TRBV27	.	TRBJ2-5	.	CASTSRGAGEETQYF	TGTGCCAGCACCTCCCGAGGGGCAGGGGAAGAGACCCAGTACTTC
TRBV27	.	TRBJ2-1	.	CASSFSGAVRNEQFF	TGTGCCAGCAGTTTCTCAGGGGCGGTTCGCAATGAGCAGTTCTTC
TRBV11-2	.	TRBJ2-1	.	CASSAINNEQFF	TGTGCCAGCAGCGCCATTAACAATGAGCAGTTCTTC
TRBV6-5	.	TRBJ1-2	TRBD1	CASSYHNLRQGSYTF	TGTGCCAGCAGTTACCACAACTTAAGACAGGGTAGCTACACCTTC
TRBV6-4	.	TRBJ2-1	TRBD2	CASSPGLESPKQFF	TGTGCCAGCAGCCCGGGACTAGAATCACCCAAACAGTTCTTC
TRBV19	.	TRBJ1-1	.	CASSNPGERMVAFF	TGTGCCAGTAGTAACCCCGGGGAGAGAATGGTAGCTTTCTTT
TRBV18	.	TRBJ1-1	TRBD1	CASSPDRGEAFF	TGTGCCAGCTCACCAGACAGGGGAGAAGCTTTCTTT
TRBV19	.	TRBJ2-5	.	CASSMYSGFPAVETQYF	TGTGCCAGTAGTATGTACTCGGGGTTTCCGGCCGTGGAGACCCAGTACTTC
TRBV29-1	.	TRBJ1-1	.	CSVHMSLGTEAFF	TGCAGCGTCCATATGAGTCTAGGGACTGAAGCTTTCTTT